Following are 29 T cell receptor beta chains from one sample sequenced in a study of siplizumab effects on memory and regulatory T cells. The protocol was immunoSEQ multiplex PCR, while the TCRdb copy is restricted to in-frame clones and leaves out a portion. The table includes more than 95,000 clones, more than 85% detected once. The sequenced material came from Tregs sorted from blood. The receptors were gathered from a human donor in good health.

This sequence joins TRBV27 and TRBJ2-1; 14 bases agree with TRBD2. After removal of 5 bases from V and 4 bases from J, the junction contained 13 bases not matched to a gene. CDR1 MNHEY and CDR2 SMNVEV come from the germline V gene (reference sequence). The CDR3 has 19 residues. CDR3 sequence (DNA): TGTGCCAGCAGTCTAAGCCGTTGGACTAGCGGGAGGAATTACAATGAGCAGTTCTTC. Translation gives CASSLSRWTSGRNYNEQFF.

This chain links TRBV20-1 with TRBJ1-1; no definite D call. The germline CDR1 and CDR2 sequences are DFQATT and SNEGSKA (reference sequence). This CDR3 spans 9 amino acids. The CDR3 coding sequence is TGCAGCGCAGGAGGGGAAGCTTTCTTT. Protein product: CSAGGEAFF.

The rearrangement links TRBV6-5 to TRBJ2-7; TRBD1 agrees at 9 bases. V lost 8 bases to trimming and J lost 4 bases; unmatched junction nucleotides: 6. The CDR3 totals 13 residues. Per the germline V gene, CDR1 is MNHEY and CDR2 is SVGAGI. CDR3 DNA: TGTGCCAGCCGGGGACAGGGAGTTTACGAGCAGTACTTC. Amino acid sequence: CASRGQGVYEQYF.

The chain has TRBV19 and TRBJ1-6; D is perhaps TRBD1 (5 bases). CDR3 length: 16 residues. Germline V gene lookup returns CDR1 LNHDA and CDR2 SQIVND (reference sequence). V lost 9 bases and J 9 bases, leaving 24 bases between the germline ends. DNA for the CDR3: TGTGCCAGCCTCCCGGGGCAGCCCCTAAGGTGTTCACCCCTCCACTTT. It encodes CASLPGQPLRCSPLHF.

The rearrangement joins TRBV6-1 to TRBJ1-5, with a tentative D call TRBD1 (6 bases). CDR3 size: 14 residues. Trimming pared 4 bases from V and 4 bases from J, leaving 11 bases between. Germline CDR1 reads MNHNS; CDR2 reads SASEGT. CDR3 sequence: CASSGRTANQPQHF. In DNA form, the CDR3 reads TGTGCCAGCAGTGGCAGGACAGCTAATCAGCCCCAGCATTTT.

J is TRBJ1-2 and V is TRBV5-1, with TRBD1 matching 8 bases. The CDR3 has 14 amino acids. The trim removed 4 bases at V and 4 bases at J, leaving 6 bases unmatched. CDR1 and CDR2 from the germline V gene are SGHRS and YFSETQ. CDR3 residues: CASSPGQGSYGYTF. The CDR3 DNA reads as TGCGCCAGCAGCCCCGGACAGGGCAGCTATGGCTACACCTTC.

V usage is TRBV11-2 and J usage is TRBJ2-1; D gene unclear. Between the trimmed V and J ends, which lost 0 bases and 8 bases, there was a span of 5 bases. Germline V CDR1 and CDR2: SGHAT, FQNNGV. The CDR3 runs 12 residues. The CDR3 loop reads CASSLDRYEQFF. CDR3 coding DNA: TGTGCCAGCAGCTTAGATCGTTATGAGCAGTTCTTC.

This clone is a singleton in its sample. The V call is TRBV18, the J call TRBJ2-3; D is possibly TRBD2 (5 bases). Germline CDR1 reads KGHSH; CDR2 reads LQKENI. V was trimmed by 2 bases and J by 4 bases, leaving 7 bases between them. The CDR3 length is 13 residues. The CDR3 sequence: CASSPMRADTQYF. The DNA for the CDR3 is TGTGCCAGCTCACCAATGAGGGCAGATACGCAGTATTTT.

The CDR3 DNA reads TGTGCCAGCATCGAAGGGACTGAAGCTTTCTTT. Translated: CASIEGTEAFF. V is TRBV19 and J is TRBJ1-1; D remains unclear. CDR3 length: 11 amino acids. V lost 9 bases to trimming and J lost 5 bases, with 10 bases between them. Germline V CDR1 and CDR2: LNHDA, SQIVND (reference sequence).

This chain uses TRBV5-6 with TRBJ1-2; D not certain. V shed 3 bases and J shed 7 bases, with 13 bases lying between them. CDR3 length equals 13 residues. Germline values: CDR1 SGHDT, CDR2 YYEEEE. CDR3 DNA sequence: TGTGCCAGCAGCTCCCTTAAAGGTGGTGGCTACACCTTC. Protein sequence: CASSSLKGGGYTF.

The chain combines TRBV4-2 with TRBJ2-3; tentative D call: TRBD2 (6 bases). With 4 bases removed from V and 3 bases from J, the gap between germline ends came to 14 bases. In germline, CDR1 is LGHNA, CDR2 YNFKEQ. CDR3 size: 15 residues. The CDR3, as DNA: TGTGCCAGCAGCCGGGACTCTCCAGAGACAGATACGCAGTATTTT. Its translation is CASSRDSPETDTQYF.

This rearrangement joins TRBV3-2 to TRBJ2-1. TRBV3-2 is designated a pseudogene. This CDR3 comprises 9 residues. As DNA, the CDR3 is TGTGCCAGCAGCCGATGGCAGTTCTTC. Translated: CASSRWQFF.

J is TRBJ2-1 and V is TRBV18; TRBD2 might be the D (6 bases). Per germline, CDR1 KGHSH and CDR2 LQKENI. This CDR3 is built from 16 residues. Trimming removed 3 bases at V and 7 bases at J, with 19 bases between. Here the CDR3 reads CASSPTPHSGGNEQFF. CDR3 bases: TGTGCCAGCTCACCCACTCCTCATAGCGGAGGGAATGAGCAGTTCTTC.

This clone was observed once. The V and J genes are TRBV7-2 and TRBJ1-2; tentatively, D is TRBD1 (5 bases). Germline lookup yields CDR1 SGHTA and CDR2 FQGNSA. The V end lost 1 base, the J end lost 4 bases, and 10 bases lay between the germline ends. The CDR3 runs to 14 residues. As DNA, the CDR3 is TGTGCCAGCAGCTTAGACGACAGACTCTATGGCTACACCTTC. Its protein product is CASSLDDRLYGYTF. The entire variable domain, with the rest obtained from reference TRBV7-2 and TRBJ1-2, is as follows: GAGVSQSPSNKVTEKGKDVELRCDPISGHTALYWYRQSLGQGLEFLIYFQGNSAPDKSGLPSDRFSAERTGGSVSTLTIQRTQQEDSAVYLCASSLDDRLYGYTFGSGTRLTVV.

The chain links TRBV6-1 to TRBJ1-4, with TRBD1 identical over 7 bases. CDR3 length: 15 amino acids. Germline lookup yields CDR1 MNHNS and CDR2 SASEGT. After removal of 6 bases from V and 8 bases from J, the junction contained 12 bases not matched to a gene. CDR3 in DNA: TGTGCCAGCAGACTAATCACAGGGGCGTACGAAAAACTGTTTTTT. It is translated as CASRLITGAYEKLFF.

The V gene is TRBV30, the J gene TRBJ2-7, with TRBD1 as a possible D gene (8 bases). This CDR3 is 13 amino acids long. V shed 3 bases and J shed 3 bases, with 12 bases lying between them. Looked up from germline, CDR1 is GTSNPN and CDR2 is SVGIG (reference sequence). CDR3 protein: CAWRYRGGYEQYF. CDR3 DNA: TGTGCCTGGAGATACAGGGGGGGCTACGAGCAGTACTTC. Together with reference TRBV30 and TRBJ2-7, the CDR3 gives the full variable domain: SQTIHQWPATLVQPVGSPLSLECTVEGTSNPNLYWYRQAAGRGLQLLFYSVGIGQISSEVPQNLSASRPQDRQFILSSKKLLLSDSGFYLCAWRYRGGYEQYFGPGTRLTVT.

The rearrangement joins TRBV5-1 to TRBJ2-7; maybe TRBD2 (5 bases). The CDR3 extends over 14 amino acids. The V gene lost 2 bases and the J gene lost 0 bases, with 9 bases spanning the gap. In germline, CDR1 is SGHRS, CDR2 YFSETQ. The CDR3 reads CASSFGVNSYEQYF. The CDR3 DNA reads TGCGCCAGCAGCTTCGGGGTGAACTCCTACGAGCAGTACTTC.

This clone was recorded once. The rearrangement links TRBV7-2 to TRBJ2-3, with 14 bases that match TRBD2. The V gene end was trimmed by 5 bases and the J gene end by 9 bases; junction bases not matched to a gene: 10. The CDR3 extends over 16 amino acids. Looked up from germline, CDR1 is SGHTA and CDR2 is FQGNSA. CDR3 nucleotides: TGTGCCAGCAGCCCGGGACTAGCGGGGGCTCCGGGGACGCAGTATTTT. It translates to CASSPGLAGAPGTQYF. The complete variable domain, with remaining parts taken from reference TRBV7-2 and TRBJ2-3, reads GAGVSQSPSNKVTEKGKDVELRCDPISGHTALYWYRQSLGQGLEFLIYFQGNSAPDKSGLPSDRFSAERTGGSVSTLTIQRTQQEDSAVYLCASSPGLAGAPGTQYFGPGTRLTVL.

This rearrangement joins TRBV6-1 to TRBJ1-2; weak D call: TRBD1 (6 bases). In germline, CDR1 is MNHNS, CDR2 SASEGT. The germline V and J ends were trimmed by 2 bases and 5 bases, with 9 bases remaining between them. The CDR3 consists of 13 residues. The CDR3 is CASSEQGSYGYTF. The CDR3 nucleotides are TGTGCCAGCAGTGAACAGGGGTCTTATGGCTACACCTTC.

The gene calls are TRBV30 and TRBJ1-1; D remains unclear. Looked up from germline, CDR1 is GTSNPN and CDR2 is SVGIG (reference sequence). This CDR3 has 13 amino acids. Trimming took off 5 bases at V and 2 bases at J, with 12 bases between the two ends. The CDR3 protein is CAWEKRVNTEAFF. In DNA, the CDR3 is TGTGCCTGGGAGAAGAGGGTAAACACTGAAGCTTTCTTT.

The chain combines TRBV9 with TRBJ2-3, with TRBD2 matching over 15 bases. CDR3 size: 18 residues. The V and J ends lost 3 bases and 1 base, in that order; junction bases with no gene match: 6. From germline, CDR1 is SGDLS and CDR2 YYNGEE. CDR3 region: CASSAGLAGGPGTDTQYF. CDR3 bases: TGTGCCAGCAGCGCCGGACTAGCGGGAGGGCCTGGCACAGATACGCAGTATTTT.

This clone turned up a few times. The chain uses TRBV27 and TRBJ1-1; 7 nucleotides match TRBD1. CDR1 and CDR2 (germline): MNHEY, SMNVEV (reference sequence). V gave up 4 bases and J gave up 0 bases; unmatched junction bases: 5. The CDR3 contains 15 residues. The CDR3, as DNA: TGTGCCAGCAGTTCAAGACAGGGATTGAACACTGAAGCTTTCTTT. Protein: CASSSRQGLNTEAFF.

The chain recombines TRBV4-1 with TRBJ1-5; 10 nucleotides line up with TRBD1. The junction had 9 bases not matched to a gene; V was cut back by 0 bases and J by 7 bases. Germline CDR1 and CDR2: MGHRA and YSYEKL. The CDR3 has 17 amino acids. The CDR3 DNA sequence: TGCGCCAGCAGCCAAGATCCTCCTTCGACAGGGGGCCAGCCCCAGCATTTT. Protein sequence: CASSQDPPSTGGQPQHF.

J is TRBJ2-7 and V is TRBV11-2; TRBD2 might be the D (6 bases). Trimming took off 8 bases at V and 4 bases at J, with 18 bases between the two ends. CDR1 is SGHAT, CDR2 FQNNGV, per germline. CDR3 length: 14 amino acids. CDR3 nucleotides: TGTGCCAGCGCCGCCTCAGGGACTCTATACGAGCAGTACTTC. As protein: CASAASGTLYEQYF. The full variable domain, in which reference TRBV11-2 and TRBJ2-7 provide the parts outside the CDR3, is EAGVAQSPRYKIIEKRQSVAFWCNPISGHATLYWYQQILGQGPKLLIQFQNNGVVDDSQLPKDRFSAERLKGVDSTLKIQPAKLEDSAVYLCASAASGTLYEQYFGPGTRLTVT.

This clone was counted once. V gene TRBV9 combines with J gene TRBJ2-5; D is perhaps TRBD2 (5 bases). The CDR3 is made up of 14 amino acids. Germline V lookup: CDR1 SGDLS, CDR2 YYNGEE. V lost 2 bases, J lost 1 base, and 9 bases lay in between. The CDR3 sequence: CASSVGLLQETQYF. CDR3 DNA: TGTGCCAGCAGCGTTGGACTCCTCCAAGAGACCCAGTACTTC.

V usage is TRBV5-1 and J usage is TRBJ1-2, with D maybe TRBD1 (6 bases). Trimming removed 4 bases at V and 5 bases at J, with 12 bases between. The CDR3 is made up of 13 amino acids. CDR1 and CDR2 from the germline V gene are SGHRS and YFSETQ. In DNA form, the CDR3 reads TGCGCCAGCAGCGCAAAAGGGGGGTATGGCTACACCTTC. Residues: CASSAKGGYGYTF.

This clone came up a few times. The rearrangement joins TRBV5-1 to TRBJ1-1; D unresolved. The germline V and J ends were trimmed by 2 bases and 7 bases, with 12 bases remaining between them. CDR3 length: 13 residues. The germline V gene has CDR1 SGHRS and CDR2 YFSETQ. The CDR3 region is CASSFQGVSEAFF. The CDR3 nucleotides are TGCGCCAGCAGCTTCCAAGGCGTCAGTGAAGCTTTCTTT.

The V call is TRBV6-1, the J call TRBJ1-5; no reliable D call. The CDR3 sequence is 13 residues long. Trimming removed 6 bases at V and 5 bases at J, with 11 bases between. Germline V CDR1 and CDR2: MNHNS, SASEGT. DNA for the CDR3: TGTGCCAGCAGGGTAACATGGGATCAGCCCCAGCATTTT. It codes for CASRVTWDQPQHF.

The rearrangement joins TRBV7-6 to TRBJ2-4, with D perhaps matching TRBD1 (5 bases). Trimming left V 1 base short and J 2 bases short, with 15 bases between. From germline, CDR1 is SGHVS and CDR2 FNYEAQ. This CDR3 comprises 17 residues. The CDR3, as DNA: TGTGCCAGCAGCTTAGGGGCAGGGCCGCACTCCAAAAACATTCAGTACTTC. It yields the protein CASSLGAGPHSKNIQYF.